This entry lists 4 T cell receptor beta chains sequenced from one sample in a study of cytomegalovirus exposure and HLA in healthy donors. In the PCR, 60 Vbeta and 13 Jbeta primers were used. Produced via immunoSEQ multiplex PCR; TCRdb's table is partial and in-frame only. Of about 180,000 clones listed, around 80% are singletons. The sample taken for sequencing was PBMCs. The receptors were sampled from a woman between 50 and 59 years old in good health and CMV-seropositive.

This clone has a handful of counts. This chain uses TRBV7-2 with TRBJ2-3; D perhaps matches TRBD2 (6 bases). Germline values: CDR1 SGHTA, CDR2 FQGNSA. CDR3 length: 15 residues. V lost 2 bases and J 5 bases, leaving 14 bases between the germline ends. The CDR3 bases are TGTGCCAGCAGCTTAACAGGAGGGGCGGTAGATACGCAGTATTTT. Translated, it gives CASSLTGGAVDTQYF. Supplemented by reference TRBV7-2 and TRBJ2-3, the full variable domain reads GAGVSQSPSNKVTEKGKDVELRCDPISGHTALYWYRQSLGQGLEFLIYFQGNSAPDKSGLPSDRFSAERTGGSVSTLTIQRTQQEDSAVYLCASSLTGGAVDTQYFGPGTRLTVL.

The chain employs TRBV11-3 and TRBJ2-1; 8 nucleotides agree with TRBD2. Germline CDR1 reads SGHNT; CDR2 reads YENEEA. The CDR3 is 13 amino acids. Losses at the gene ends were 3 bases for V and 10 bases for J; bases not matched to a gene: 5. CDR3: CASSFGGAREQFF. For the CDR3, the DNA is TGTGCCAGCAGCTTCGGGGGGGCCCGAGAGCAGTTCTTC. The full variable domain, in which reference TRBV11-3 and TRBJ2-1 provide the parts outside the CDR3, is EAGVVQSPRYKIIEKKQPVAFWCNPISGHNTLYWYLQNLGQGPELLIRYENEEAVDDSQLPKDRFSAERLKGVDSTLKIQPAELGDSAVYLCASSFGGAREQFFGPGTRLTVL.

This clone has only a few counts. The genes are TRBV7-3 and TRBJ1-2; 8 bases agree with TRBD1. The CDR3 sequence is 14 residues long. Germline trimming cut 3 bases from V and 7 bases from J; bases unmatched to any gene: 7. Germline V gives CDR1 SGHTA, CDR2 FQGTGA. CDR3 in amino acids: CASSLTGEKSGYTF. CDR3 nucleotides: TGTGCCAGCAGCTTGACAGGGGAGAAGAGTGGCTACACCTTC.

The chain recombines TRBV15 with TRBJ2-7; 8 positions agree with TRBD1. Per germline, CDR1 LNHNV and CDR2 YYDKDF (reference sequence). J gave up 6 bases and V 9 bases, and 16 bases lay outside the gene matches. This CDR3 is built from 15 residues. DNA of the CDR3: TGTGCCACTGCAATTTCTCGGACAGGGTTCATCGAGCAGTACTTC. Translating gives CATAISRTGFIEQYF.